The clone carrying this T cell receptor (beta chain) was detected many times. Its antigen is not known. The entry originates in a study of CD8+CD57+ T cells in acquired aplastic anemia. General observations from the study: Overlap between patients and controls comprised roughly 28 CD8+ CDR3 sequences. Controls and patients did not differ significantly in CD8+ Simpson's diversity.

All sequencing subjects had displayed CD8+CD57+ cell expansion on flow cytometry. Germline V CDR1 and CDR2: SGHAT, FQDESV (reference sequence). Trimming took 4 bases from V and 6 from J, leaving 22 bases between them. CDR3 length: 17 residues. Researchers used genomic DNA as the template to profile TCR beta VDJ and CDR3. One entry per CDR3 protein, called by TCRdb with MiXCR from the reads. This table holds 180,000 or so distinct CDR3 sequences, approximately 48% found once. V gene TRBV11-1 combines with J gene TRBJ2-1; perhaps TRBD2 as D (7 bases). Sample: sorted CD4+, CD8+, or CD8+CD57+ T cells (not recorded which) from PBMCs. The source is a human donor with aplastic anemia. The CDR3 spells CASSSPLGGGVGNEQFF. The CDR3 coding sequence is TGTGCCAGCAGCTCCCCCCTAGGGGGAGGGGTCGGCAATGAGCAGTTCTTC.